This T cell receptor (beta chain) was recovered during a study of response to subunit inactivated influenza vaccine. Study-level results: Few additional T cells are recruited per seasonal influenza vaccination, authors suggested.

About this clonotype itself: Its antigen is not identified.

TCRdb reprocessed the RT-PCR reads with MiXCR, giving one entry per CDR3 protein. The table records hundreds of thousands of distinct CDR3 sequences, approximately 7.1% of them present only once. CDR3 length equals 15 residues. V was pared by 5 bases and J by 2 bases, with 5 bases of the junction left unmatched. Germline V lookup: CDR1 MNHNS, CDR2 SASEGT. The TCR was taken from a man between 50 and 69 years old who received an inactivated influenza vaccine. Sequencing used PBMCs from blood, obtained less than 30 months after vaccination. V and J are TRBV6-1 and TRBJ2-7; 11 nucleotides agree with TRBD2. CDR3 nucleotides: TGTGCCAGCAGTCTCTATAGCGGGAGGGCCTACGAGCAGTACTTC. Its translation: CASSLYSGRAYEQYF.